Reported below is one T cell receptor beta chain. The sample is drawn from a study of blood T cell repertoires in COVID-19. Study background: Collection of acute and convalescent COVID-19 samples took place in the United States, Italy and Spain. PBMCs, B-cell-depleted T cells, or T cells were the source of the cDNA or gDNA that made up the material.

Trimming stripped 5 bases from V and 8 bases from J, with 12 bases between. Germline V gene data show CDR1 as MNHEY and CDR2 as SVGAGI. The CDR3 has 12 residues. The authors' processing: Amplification of reference gene primers provided the estimated nucleated cell counts. Libraries were prepared by immunoSEQ multiplex PCR; TCRdb keeps only in-frame clonotypes and omits some of them. D and trimming come from the DNA, and the V and J calls and clone size come from that table. The table shows approximately 150,000 clones, with more than 75% occurring only once. This receptor was obtained from a man aged 45-65 years who had recovered from COVID-19. The specimen sequenced was peripheral blood. The V and J genes are TRBV6-5 and TRBJ1-2; a possible D gene is TRBD1 (5 bases). The DNA for the CDR3 is TGTGCCAGCAGTCCAGGGAGGCGAGGCTACACCTTC. As protein: CASSPGRRGYTF.